The 5 T cell receptor beta chains reported below all come from one sample, sequenced in a study of cytomegalovirus exposure and HLA in healthy donors. In the PCR, 60 Vbeta and 13 Jbeta primers were used. TCRdb's table, derived via immunoSEQ multiplex PCR, lists solely in-frame clones and lacks some. Of about 140,000 clones listed, around 78% are singletons. The source material was PBMCs. All receptors come from a man aged 40-49 years in good health and CMV-seronegative.

This clone was counted between two and nine times. The V gene is TRBV18, the J gene TRBJ2-1; TRBD2 matches 13 bases. This CDR3 has 15 residues. V lost 4 bases, J lost 7 bases, and 4 bases stayed unmatched. Germline V gives CDR1 KGHSH, CDR2 LQKENI. CDR3 nucleotides: TGTGCCAGCTCACTGACTAGCGGGGGGACGAATGAGCAGTTCTTC. Amino acid sequence: CASSLTSGGTNEQFF.

This chain joins TRBV27 and TRBJ1-5; D not certain. Deletions cut 6 bases from V and 2 bases from J, with 14 bases between. Germline CDR1 is MNHEY and CDR2 is SMNVEV (reference sequence). The CDR3 sequence is 15 residues long. In DNA form, the CDR3 reads TGTGCCAGCAGCCCTGGAGGGATGGGCAATCAGCCCCAGCATTTT. Protein: CASSPGGMGNQPQHF.

The V call is TRBV29-1, the J call TRBJ1-1; D is possibly TRBD1 (6 bases). The CDR3 is 14 amino acids. V lost 1 base to trimming and J lost 5 bases, with 14 bases between them. In germline, CDR1 is SQVTM, CDR2 ANQGSEA. Here the CDR3 DNA reads TGCAGCGTTGAAGCATCCGGGGGGCGGACTGAAGCTTTCTTT. Protein sequence: CSVEASGGRTEAFF.

The chain joins TRBV19 to TRBJ1-1, with no clear D. The CDR3 sequence is 14 residues long. Trimming removed 1 base at V and 1 base at J, with 7 bases between. CDR1 is LNHDA, CDR2 SQIVND, per germline (reference sequence). The CDR3 reads CASSIGLWNTEAFF. CDR3 bases: TGTGCCAGTAGTATAGGACTCTGGAACACTGAAGCTTTCTTT. Variable domain in full (rest from reference TRBV19 and TRBJ1-1): DGGITQSPKYLFRKEGQNVTLSCEQNLNHDAMYWYRQDPGQGLRLIYYSQIVNDFQKGDIAEGYSVSREKKESFPLTVTSAQKNPTAFYLCASSIGLWNTEAFFGQGTRLTVV.

This rearrangement joins TRBV7-2 to TRBJ2-3; tentative D call: TRBD1 (6 bases). CDR3 size: 15 residues. Trimming left V 2 bases short and J 2 bases short, with 11 bases between. Germline lookup yields CDR1 SGHTA and CDR2 FQGNSA. This chain's CDR3 is CASSLSQGNTDTQYF. The CDR3 nucleotides are TGTGCCAGCAGCTTATCACAGGGTAACACAGATACGCAGTATTTT.